Following are 27 T cell receptor beta chains from one sample sequenced in a study of Tregs in tolerant kidney transplant recipients. Produced via immunoSEQ multiplex PCR; TCRdb's table is partial and in-frame only. The sample records around 230,000 clones, approximately 84% being singletons. Specimen: CD4+ T cells from blood. The source of these receptors is a human donor in good health.

Here the CDR3 DNA reads TGTGCCAGCAGCCACCCAACCCCCAATTCACCCCTCCACTTT. It translates to CASSHPTPNSPLHF. This sequence joins TRBV7-2 and TRBJ1-6, with no clear D. Germline V gene lookup returns CDR1 SGHTA and CDR2 FQGNSA. V lost 5 bases and J lost 7, with 12 bases in between. This CDR3 has 14 amino acids.

This rearrangement joins TRBV7-8 to TRBJ2-3; D is unresolved. The CDR3 sequence is 14 residues long. The germline gives CDR1 SGHVS, CDR2 FQNEAQ. Trimming took 5 bases from V and 3 from J, leaving 12 bases between them. CDR3 in DNA: TGTGCCAGCAGCCAACGCCCAGTGACAGATACGCAGTATTTT. It yields the protein CASSQRPVTDTQYF.

About this clone itself: The junction differs from germline at one of its ends, possibly a read error. The CDR3 protein is CGSNGQGAGELFF. In nucleotides, the CDR3 is TGTGGCAGCAATGGACAGGGGGCCGGGGAGCTGTTTTTT. This rearrangement joins TRBV2 to TRBJ2-2; 10 bases agree with TRBD1. Germline V gene lookup returns CDR1 SNHLY and CDR2 FYNNEI. The CDR3 consists of 13 residues.

The chain combines TRBV6-5 with TRBJ2-3, with D unclear. V lost 5 bases to trimming and J lost 1 base, with 10 bases between them. The CDR3 is 14 amino acids. CDR1 is MNHEY and CDR2 is SVGAGI in the germline V gene. The CDR3 region is CASSVERGTDTQYF. The CDR3 DNA reads as TGTGCCAGCAGTGTAGAGCGCGGCACAGATACGCAGTATTTT.

The chain employs TRBV7-8 and TRBJ2-5; D perhaps matches TRBD1 (6 bases). There are 17 residues in the CDR3. Germline V gene lookup returns CDR1 SGHVS and CDR2 FQNEAQ. V lost 5 bases and J lost 1, with 20 bases in between. This CDR3 reads CASSNSLERTAQETQYF. The CDR3 region has the DNA TGTGCCAGCAGCAACTCTTTGGAACGGACAGCCCAAGAGACCCAGTACTTC. The full variable domain, with the rest looked up from reference TRBV7-8 and TRBJ2-5, is GAGVSQSPRYKVAKRGQDVALRCDPISGHVSLFWYQQALGQGPEFLTYFQNEAQLDKSGLPSDRFFAERPEGSVSTLKIQRTQQEDSAVYLCASSNSLERTAQETQYFGPGTRLLVL.

The rearrangement uses TRBV5-1 and TRBJ2-7; D might be TRBD1 (6 bases). The CDR3 spans 14 residues. V was shortened by 4 bases and J by 0 bases, with 11 bases between the two germline ends. Germline-derived CDR1 and CDR2 are SGHRS and YFSETQ. The CDR3 DNA reads as TGCGCCAGCAGCACCCGACAGGACTCCTACGAGCAGTACTTC. Translation gives CASSTRQDSYEQYF.

The V gene is TRBV20-1, the J gene TRBJ1-1; tentative D call: TRBD1 (5 bases). This CDR3 is 11 amino acids long. Germline values: CDR1 DFQATT, CDR2 SNEGSKA (reference sequence). CDR3 DNA sequence: TGCAGCCGTGTCGGGGGGACTGAAGCTTTCTTT. It is translated as CSRVGGTEAFF.

The V gene is TRBV5-1, the J gene TRBJ2-7, with 14 positions matching TRBD2. Germline values: CDR1 SGHRS, CDR2 YFSETQ. The CDR3 length is 19 residues. The V gene end was trimmed by 2 bases and the J gene end by 1 base; junction bases not matched to a gene: 11. The CDR3 sequence: CASSLGTSGSNLPSYEQYF. CDR3 nucleotide sequence: TGCGCCAGCAGCTTAGGGACTAGCGGGAGTAATTTACCATCCTACGAGCAGTACTTC.

The rearrangement joins TRBV7-9 to TRBJ1-5; the match to TRBD1 covers 7 bases. The CDR3 is 18 residues long. Per germline, CDR1 SEHNR and CDR2 FQNEAQ (reference sequence). With 5 bases clipped from V and 2 bases from J, the junction kept 15 bases outside the gene matches. The CDR3 loop reads CASSVDRVLEIGNQPQHF. The CDR3 DNA reads TGTGCCAGCAGCGTCGACAGGGTTTTGGAAATAGGCAATCAGCCCCAGCATTTT.

V and J are TRBV6-5 and TRBJ1-1, with D possibly matching TRBD1 (6 bases). V was clipped by 1 base and J by 4 bases, with 16 bases between them. Germline-derived CDR1 and CDR2 are MNHEY and SVGAGI. This CDR3 comprises 16 residues. CDR3: CASSYWAGEFGTEAFF. The CDR3 region has the DNA TGTGCCAGCAGTTACTGGGCAGGGGAGTTTGGCACTGAAGCTTTCTTT.

Here the CDR3 reads CASSSTTGEGQPQHF. The DNA of the CDR3 is TGTGCCAGCAGCTCAACGACAGGGGAAGGCCAGCCCCAGCATTTT. The chain is built from TRBV7-9 and TRBJ1-5, with TRBD1 matching over 8 bases. The CDR3 loop spans 15 amino acids. Per germline, CDR1 SEHNR and CDR2 FQNEAQ (reference sequence). V lost 4 bases to trimming and J lost 7 bases; unmatched junction nucleotides: 9.

CDR3 nucleotide sequence: TGTGCCAGCAGCCTAGGGTGGTATCAGCCCCAGCATTTT. Translating it yields CASSLGWYQPQHF. J is TRBJ1-5 and V is TRBV7-2; unclear D gene. The CDR3 is 13 residues long. From germline, CDR1 is SGHTA and CDR2 FQGNSA. V lost 5 bases to trimming and J lost 5 bases, with 10 bases between them. The variable domain in full, completed from reference TRBV7-2 and TRBJ1-5, reads GAGVSQSPSNKVTEKGKDVELRCDPISGHTALYWYRQSLGQGLEFLIYFQGNSAPDKSGLPSDRFSAERTGGSVSTLTIQRTQQEDSAVYLCASSLGWYQPQHFGDGTRLSIL.

The rearrangement joins TRBV6-1 to TRBJ2-2, with D possibly TRBD1 on 5 matching bases. Germline V gene lookup returns CDR1 MNHNS and CDR2 SASEGT. CDR3 size: 14 residues. Between the trimmed V and J ends, which lost 6 bases and 9 bases, there was a span of 17 bases. DNA of the CDR3: TGTGCCAGCAGCCGTCCGGACACGTCAAGGGAGCTGTTTTTT. It is translated as CASSRPDTSRELFF.

The chain couples TRBV5-4 to TRBJ2-3; D possibly corresponds to TRBD2 (6 bases). This CDR3 region has 16 residues. The germline V gene has CDR1 SGHNT and CDR2 YYREEE (reference sequence). Between the trimmed V and J ends, which lost 0 bases and 5 bases, there was a span of 16 bases. The chain's CDR3 is CASSLGFAGRGDTQYF. CDR3 nucleotide sequence: TGTGCCAGCAGCTTGGGGTTTGCGGGAAGAGGAGATACGCAGTATTTT.

In regard to this clone: A junction end diverges from the germline sequence, so it may reflect a read error. The rearrangement uses TRBV11-2 and TRBJ1-1; D not resolved. This CDR3 region has 12 residues. Per the germline V gene, CDR1 is SGHAT and CDR2 is FQNNGV. The CDR3 spells CASSLENAEAFF. In DNA, the CDR3 is TGTGCCAGCAGCTTAGAGAACGCTGAAGCTTTCTTT.

This chain's CDR3 is CASSLQGHSGANVLTF. The CDR3 region has the DNA TGTGCCAGCAGCCTGCAGGGGCACTCTGGGGCCAACGTCCTGACTTTC. V usage is TRBV7-6 and J usage is TRBJ2-6; weak D call: TRBD1 (6 bases). There are 16 residues in the CDR3. The V end was cut by 5 bases, the J end by 0 bases, with 11 bases between. Germline V gene data show CDR1 as SGHVS and CDR2 as FNYEAQ.

The chain carries TRBV19 and TRBJ1-1; tentatively, D is TRBD1 (5 bases). This CDR3 region has 13 residues. The germline CDR1 and CDR2 sequences are LNHDA and SQIVND (reference sequence). With 3 bases removed from V and 4 bases from J, the gap between germline ends came to 9 bases. This chain's CDR3 is CASSMDTSTEAFF. CDR3 DNA sequence: TGTGCCAGTAGTATGGACACGAGCACTGAAGCTTTCTTT.

This rearrangement joins TRBV27 to TRBJ2-7, with D perhaps matching TRBD1 or TRBD2 (5 bases each). This CDR3 is 13 amino acids long. With 5 bases removed from V and 0 bases from J, the gap between germline ends came to 8 bases. CDR1 MNHEY and CDR2 SMNVEV come from the germline V gene (reference sequence). The CDR3 DNA follows: TGTGCCAGCAGTAGGGACGGCTCCTACGAGCAGTACTTC. Encoded protein: CASSRDGSYEQYF.

The CDR3 loop is CASSLISRTSGNYEQYF. The CDR3 DNA is TGTGCCAGCAGCCTTATATCCCGCACTAGCGGGAACTACGAGCAGTACTTC. The chain is built from TRBV27 and TRBJ2-7; 10 nucleotides line up with TRBD2. Germline lookup yields CDR1 MNHEY and CDR2 SMNVEV (reference sequence). The CDR3 has 17 amino acids. V dropped 6 bases and J dropped 3; count of bases not matched to a gene: 14.

V and J are TRBV18 and TRBJ2-3; 8 nucleotides align to TRBD2. The ends lost 2 bases at V and 2 bases at J; junction bases unmatched: 3. The germline CDR1 and CDR2 sequences are KGHSH and LQKENI. The CDR3 totals 15 residues. The DNA for the CDR3 is TGTGCCAGCTCACCAAAGCGGGGGCCCACAGATACGCAGTATTTT. Translated: CASSPKRGPTDTQYF.

The V and J genes are TRBV19 and TRBJ2-5, with D uncertain. Trimming removed 6 bases at V and 8 bases at J, with 10 bases between. CDR3 size: 11 residues. Germline-derived CDR1 and CDR2 are LNHDA and SQIVND (reference sequence). CDR3 nucleotides: TGTGCCAGTAGGAACTCGGGTACCCAGTACTTC. Translating it yields CASRNSGTQYF. Filled out from reference TRBV19 and TRBJ2-5, the complete variable domain reads DGGITQSPKYLFRKEGQNVTLSCEQNLNHDAMYWYRQDPGQGLRLIYYSQIVNDFQKGDIAEGYSVSREKKESFPLTVTSAQKNPTAFYLCASRNSGTQYFGPGTRLLVL.

This chain uses TRBV6-5 with TRBJ1-4; D is unclear. The germline V gene has CDR1 MNHEY and CDR2 SVGAGI. Trimming cost V 1 base and J 0 bases, with 9 bases left between them. The CDR3 covers 16 residues. The CDR3 protein is CASSYFRGATNEKLFF. The CDR3, as DNA: TGTGCCAGCAGTTACTTCCGGGGAGCAACTAATGAAAAACTGTTTTTT.

J is TRBJ1-4 and V is TRBV5-1; no clear D gene. Trimming removed 4 bases at V and 0 bases at J, with 4 bases between. CDR1 is SGHRS, CDR2 YFSETQ, per germline. The CDR3 is 13 amino acids. CDR3 loop: CASSSATNEKLFF. The CDR3 DNA reads TGCGCCAGCAGCAGCGCAACTAATGAAAAACTGTTTTTT.

The gene calls are TRBV5-1 and TRBJ2-5; tentatively, D is TRBD1 (6 bases). The DNA end favors TRBJ2-7, so the J call may be wrong. Germline loops: CDR1 SGHRS, CDR2 YFSETQ. CDR3 length equals 17 residues. Here the CDR3 reads CASSLNPHRDPYYEQYF. The CDR3 DNA sequence: TGCGCCAGCAGCCTCAACCCTCACAGGGACCCCTACTACGAGCAGTACTTC.

The chain couples TRBV15 to TRBJ1-2; D might be TRBD1 (6 bases). Germline values: CDR1 LNHNV, CDR2 YYDKDF (reference sequence). This CDR3 has 14 residues. Trimming removed 3 bases at V and 4 bases at J, with 12 bases between. CDR3: CATSREDSLYGYTF. The CDR3 DNA reads as TGTGCCACCAGCAGGGAGGACAGTCTCTATGGCTACACCTTC.

V and J are TRBV5-6 and TRBJ1-6, with a possible D match to TRBD1 (6 bases). The CDR3 consists of 16 residues. CDR1 is SGHDT, CDR2 YYEEEE, per germline. Trimming pared 1 base from V and 10 bases from J, leaving 18 bases between. CDR3 in amino acids: CASSLLQGSPNSPLHF. The CDR3, as DNA: TGTGCCAGCAGCTTGCTACAGGGAAGCCCCAACTCACCCCTCCACTTT.

With respect to this clone: Relative to the germline gene, one junction end is altered; a read error may explain this. This sample includes further DNA sequences coding for the same CDR3. The chain employs TRBV18 and TRBJ2-5; 7 bases match TRBD1. The germline V gene encodes CDR1 KGHSH and CDR2 LQKENI. This CDR3 is 13 amino acids long. CDR3 sequence (DNA): TGTGCCAGCTCGGGGACAGACCAGGAGACCCAGTACTTC. It codes for CASSGTDQETQYF.